This T cell receptor beta chain was observed in a study of early T cells in non-severe SARS-CoV-2 infection. TCRdb reprocessed the 5' RACE reads via MiXCR and lists one record per CDR3 protein. The table has about 64,000 distinct CDR3 sequences, 4% to 5.5% seen once. There are many counts of this clonotype. This TCR was sampled from an adult who was a healthcare worker with PCR-confirmed SARS-CoV-2 infection or an uninfected control (not recorded which). The sequenced sample consisted of whole blood.

The CDR3 loop reads CASSHGLAGNYEQYF. The CDR3 region has the DNA TGCGCCAGCAGCCACGGACTAGCGGGCAACTACGAGCAGTACTTC. The chain joins TRBV4-3 to TRBJ2-7; 11 bases match TRBD2. V lost 3 bases, J lost 3 bases, and 4 bases stayed unmatched. Germline CDR1 and CDR2: LGHNA and YSLEER. The CDR3 covers 15 residues.